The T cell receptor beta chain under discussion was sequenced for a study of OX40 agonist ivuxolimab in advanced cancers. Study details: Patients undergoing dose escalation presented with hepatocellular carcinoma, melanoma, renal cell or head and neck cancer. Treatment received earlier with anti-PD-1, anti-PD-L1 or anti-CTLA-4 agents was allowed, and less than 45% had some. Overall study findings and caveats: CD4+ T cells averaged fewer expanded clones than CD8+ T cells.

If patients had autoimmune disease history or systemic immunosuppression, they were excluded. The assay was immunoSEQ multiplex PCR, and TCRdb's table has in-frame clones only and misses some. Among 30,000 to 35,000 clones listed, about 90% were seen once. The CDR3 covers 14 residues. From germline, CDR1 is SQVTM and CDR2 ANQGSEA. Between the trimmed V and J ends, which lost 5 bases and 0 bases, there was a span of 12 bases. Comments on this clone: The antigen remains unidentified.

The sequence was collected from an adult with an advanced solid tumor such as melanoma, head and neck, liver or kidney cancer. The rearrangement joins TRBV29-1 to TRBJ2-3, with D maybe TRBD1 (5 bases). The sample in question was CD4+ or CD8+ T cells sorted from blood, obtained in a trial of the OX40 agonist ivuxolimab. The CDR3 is CSVSGLPSTDTQYF. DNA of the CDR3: TGCAGCGTTTCAGGGCTACCGAGCACAGATACGCAGTATTTT.